Presented here are 25 T cell receptor beta chains from one specimen sequenced in a study of early T cells in non-severe SARS-CoV-2 infection. MiXCR, applied by TCRdb to the 5' RACE reads, yields one record per CDR3 protein. The sample carries roughly 63,000 distinct CDR3 sequences, more than 10% recorded once. Sequencing used whole blood, obtained at baseline. The receptor source for this set is an adult who was a healthcare worker with PCR-confirmed SARS-CoV-2 infection or an uninfected control (not recorded which). The donor label of this sample is uncertain.

This clonotype was found many times. V usage is TRBV18 and J usage is TRBJ2-1; 8 bases agree with TRBD1. The CDR3 consists of 14 residues. The germline CDR1 and CDR2 sequences are KGHSH and LQKENI. The trim removed 6 bases at V and 7 bases at J, leaving 8 bases unmatched. The CDR3 loop reads CASSEGQVMNEQFF. CDR3 DNA: TGTGCCAGCTCCGAGGGACAGGTGATGAATGAGCAGTTCTTC.

The rearrangement links TRBV6-2 or TRBV6-3 to TRBJ2-7, with 7 bases that match TRBD1. The CDR3 covers 15 residues. The junction had 8 bases not matched to a gene; V was cut back by 2 bases and J by 4 bases. CDR1 and CDR2 from the germline V gene are MNHEY and SVGEGT. The CDR3 coding sequence is TGTGCCAGCAGTTACCGTGGGCAGGGGGTTTACGAGCAGTACGTC. Its translation is CASSYRGQGVYEQYV.

This chain uses TRBV24-1 with TRBJ2-7; D may match TRBD1 or TRBD2 (5 bases each). In germline, CDR1 is KGHDR, CDR2 SFDVKD. The CDR3 runs to 14 residues. V was shortened by 4 bases and J by 7 bases, with 16 bases between the two germline ends. The CDR3 DNA follows: TGTGCCACCAGTGACCACCCCGGGACGAGAGAGCAGTACGTC. Protein product: CATSDHPGTREQYV.

This clonotype was observed a single time. The V call is TRBV6-6, the J call TRBJ2-7, with a possible D match to TRBD2 (6 bases). This CDR3 has 14 residues. Germline-derived CDR1 and CDR2 are MNHNY and SVGAGI (reference sequence). Trimming removed 4 bases at V and 5 bases at J, with 15 bases between. The chain's CDR3 is CASSSGTPKNEQYV. The CDR3 DNA follows: TGTGCCAGCAGTTCCGGGACTCCAAAGAACGAGCAGTACGTC.

Here the CDR3 DNA reads TGTGCCAGCAGCCCTTTGTCCGAGCAGTACGTC. Translating gives CASSPLSEQYV. The V call is TRBV7-7, the J call TRBJ2-7; D is undetermined. Between the trimmed V and J ends, which lost 5 bases and 6 bases, there was a span of 8 bases. This CDR3 is 11 amino acids long. Looked up from germline, CDR1 is SSHAT and CDR2 is FNYEAQ (reference sequence).

This clonotype was recorded only once. The V gene is TRBV20-1, the J gene TRBJ1-5, with D tentatively TRBD1 (6 bases). Germline assignment: CDR1 DFQATT and CDR2 SNEGSKA (reference sequence). Trimming stripped 0 bases from V and 13 bases from J, with 13 bases between. The length of the CDR3 is 12 residues. The CDR3 bases are TGCAGTGCTAGAGATCTGGACAGCGGGCAGCATTTT. It specifies CSARDLDSGQHF.

This chain uses TRBV3-1 with TRBJ1-1; unclear D gene. The CDR3 is 14 amino acids. Germline V gene data show CDR1 as LGHDT and CDR2 as YNNKEL (reference sequence). The V end was cut by 1 base, the J end by 3 bases, with 9 bases between. The CDR3, as DNA: TGTGCCAGCAGCCAAGGTGCAGGTTACACTGAAGCTTTCTTT. Translation gives CASSQGAGYTEAFF.

The J gene is TRBJ1-2, the V gene TRBV28; the match to TRBD1 covers 8 bases. CDR3 length: 17 amino acids. Germline CDR1 reads MDHEN; CDR2 reads SYDVKM. Trimming at V came to 4 bases and at J to 12 bases, leaving 22 bases not matched to a gene. The DNA for the CDR3 is TGTGCCAGCAGTTCCCACCTCGGCCAGGGGGCCTTTAAGGATGACACCTTC. This codes for CASSSHLGQGAFKDDTF.

The V call is TRBV19, the J call TRBJ1-4; TRBD1 is a possible D gene (5 bases). Germline CDR1 and CDR2: LNHDA and SQIVND (reference sequence). The length of the CDR3 is 13 residues. The V end lost 5 bases, the J end lost 8 bases, and 12 bases lay between the germline ends. The CDR3 loop is CASSLGTGEKLFF. The CDR3 DNA reads as TGTGCCAGTAGTCTCGGGACGGGAGAAAAACTGTTTTTT.

This clonotype was counted between two and nine times. V gene TRBV4-1 combines with J gene TRBJ1-4; 8 bases match TRBD1. J lost 4 bases, V lost 2 bases, and 6 bases had no gene match. Germline CDR1 reads MGHRA; CDR2 reads YSYEKL. The CDR3 is 16 amino acids. This chain's CDR3 is CASSQRDRRRNEKLFF. CDR3 nucleotides: TGCGCCAGCAGCCAACGGGACAGGCGGCGTAATGAAAAACTGTTTTTT.

The rearrangement uses TRBV24-1 and TRBJ2-5; tentative D call: TRBD2 (5 bases). This CDR3 is built from 16 residues. The germline V and J ends were trimmed by 2 bases and 5 bases, with 17 bases remaining between them. Looked up from germline, CDR1 is KGHDR and CDR2 is SFDVKD. CDR3 residues: CATSDSSLGSRETQYF. As DNA, the CDR3 is TGTGCCACCAGTGATTCATCCTTGGGGAGTAGGGAGACCCAGTACTTC.

In regard to this clonotype: An end of the junction does not agree with germline; a read error may underlie this. The V gene is TRBV25-1, the J gene TRBJ2-5; 9 bases agree with TRBD2. This CDR3 spans 16 amino acids. From germline, CDR1 is MGHDK and CDR2 SYGVNS. CDR3 nucleotides: TGTACCAGCAGTGTAGCGGGGGCGCCGTACCAAGAGACCCAGTACTTC. This translates into CTSSVAGAPYQETQYF.

V is TRBV11-2 and J is TRBJ2-5; D is unresolved. This CDR3 has 14 amino acids. Germline values: CDR1 SGHAT, CDR2 FQNNGV. V was clipped by 0 bases and J by 11 bases, with 16 bases between them. The CDR3 sequence is CASSLDPSSYPQYF. CDR3 nucleotides: TGTGCCAGCAGCTTAGATCCTAGTTCGTATCCTCAGTACTTC. Looking up the rest from reference TRBV11-2 and TRBJ2-5 gives the full variable domain: EAGVAQSPRYKIIEKRQSVAFWCNPISGHATLYWYQQILGQGPKLLIQFQNNGVVDDSQLPKDRFSAERLKGVDSTLKIQPAKLEDSAVYLCASSLDPSSYPQYFGPGTRLLVL.

This clonotype came up a few times. The V call is TRBV6-5, the J call TRBJ2-3; D may be TRBD1 or TRBD2 (5 bases each). There are 15 residues in the CDR3. Between the trimmed V and J ends, which lost 0 bases and 3 bases, there was a span of 10 bases. The germline V gene has CDR1 MNHEY and CDR2 SVGAGI. CDR3 amino acids: CASSYSGDGTDTQYF. The DNA of the CDR3 is TGTGCCAGCAGTTACTCGGGGGATGGGACAGATACGCAGTATTTT.

The rearrangement joins TRBV10-1 to TRBJ2-3, with D hard to call. V lost 0 bases and J 1 base, leaving 8 bases between the germline ends. The CDR3 totals 15 residues. CDR1 is WNHNN and CDR2 is SYGVQD in the germline V gene (reference sequence). The CDR3 DNA reads TGCGCCAGCAGTGAGTCGAGTACCCGCACAGATACGCAGTATTTT. It codes for CASSESSTRTDTQYF.

This clonotype was detected many times. The V and J genes are TRBV11-2 and TRBJ1-6, with D maybe TRBD1 (6 bases). The CDR3 consists of 16 residues. Germline values: CDR1 SGHAT, CDR2 FQNNGV. The V and J ends lost 5 bases and 0 bases respectively, with 11 bases between them. The CDR3 spells CASSPQTGSYNSPLHF. CDR3 sequence (DNA): TGTGCCAGCAGCCCCCAGACAGGCTCCTATAATTCACCCCTCCACTTT.

This clonotype was picked up a small number of times. This sequence joins TRBV19 and TRBJ1-2; 7 bases match TRBD1. The CDR3 loop spans 15 amino acids. Germline loops: CDR1 LNHDA, CDR2 SQIVND (reference sequence). J was trimmed by 7 bases and V by 1 base; bases with no gene match: 9. CDR3 sequence reads: CASSIAPTGMLGYTF. The CDR3 bases are TGTGCCAGTAGTATAGCACCGACAGGGATGCTTGGCTACACCTTC.

The J gene is TRBJ2-5, the V gene TRBV10-1, with 7 bases that match TRBD1. The germline gives CDR1 WNHNN, CDR2 SYGVQD (reference sequence). This CDR3 spans 16 amino acids. V trimming: 4 bases; J trimming: 2 bases; junction bases outside the gene matches: 10. Written as DNA, the CDR3 is TGCGCCAGCAGTGGATTACGACAGGGATCGCAAGAGACCCAGTACTTC. This encodes CASSGLRQGSQETQYF.

This clonotype was seen at least ten times. The rearrangement uses TRBV12-3 or TRBV12-4 and TRBJ1-1; D is ambiguous. This CDR3 region has 15 residues. V lost 6 bases to trimming and J lost 1 base, with 15 bases between them. This CDR3 is CASSLEEVRNTEAFF. The CDR3 DNA follows: TGTGCCAGCAGCCTCGAAGAGGTTAGGAACACTGAAGCTTTCTTT.

This clonotype was detected ten times or more. The chain recombines TRBV20-1 with TRBJ2-3; D gene unclear. Germline lookup yields CDR1 DFQATT and CDR2 SNEGSKA (reference sequence). The CDR3 is 17 residues long. Between the trimmed V and J ends, which lost 0 bases and 2 bases, there was a span of 18 bases. The CDR3 DNA follows: TGCAGTGCTAGAGATTATATGTATGGGTTGGTCACAGATACGCAGTATTTT. This sequence encodes CSARDYMYGLVTDTQYF.

This clonotype occurred a few times. V is TRBV4-2 and J is TRBJ1-4; D remains ambiguous. V shed 1 base and J shed 6 bases, with 12 bases lying between them. This CDR3 contains 15 residues. Germline V gives CDR1 LGHNA, CDR2 YNFKEQ. Here the CDR3 reads CASSQASPTDEKLFF. In nucleotides, the CDR3 is TGTGCCAGCAGCCAAGCGTCCCCCACCGATGAAAAACTGTTTTTT.

This chain uses TRBV20-1 with TRBJ2-5, with D perhaps matching TRBD2 (6 bases). V was shortened by 1 base and J by 1 base, with 7 bases between the two germline ends. The CDR3 spans 13 residues. Per the germline V gene, CDR1 is DFQATT and CDR2 is SNEGSKA (reference sequence). The CDR3 nucleotides read TGCAGTGCTAGAGGGGGAGGCCAAGAGACCCAGTACTTC. This gives the protein CSARGGGQETQYF.

CDR3 bases: TGTGCCAGCTCACGAAACAGGGGGCTGGGGACTGAAGCTTTCTTT. Translating it yields CASSRNRGLGTEAFF. The chain joins TRBV18 to TRBJ1-1; the match to TRBD1 covers 9 bases. This CDR3 is 15 amino acids long. Germline-derived CDR1 and CDR2 are KGHSH and LQKENI. Trimming at V came to 4 bases and at J to 5 bases, leaving 8 bases not matched to a gene.

The chain is built from TRBV9 and TRBJ2-7, with D tentatively TRBD2 (6 bases). The CDR3 loop spans 13 amino acids. From germline, CDR1 is SGDLS and CDR2 YYNGEE. V lost 4 bases to trimming and J lost 7 bases, with 15 bases between them. The CDR3 loop reads CASSPRPEGEQYV. As DNA, the CDR3 is TGTGCCAGCAGCCCCCGACCGGAGGGGGAGCAGTACGTC.

This rearrangement joins TRBV7-8 to TRBJ2-5; D remains ambiguous. Germline assignment: CDR1 SGHVS and CDR2 FQNEAQ. The length of the CDR3 is 15 residues. Between the trimmed V and J ends, which lost 7 bases and 4 bases, there was a span of 19 bases. The CDR3 nucleotides are TGTGCCAGCACCCCTCTCGGCCCCAGGTCAGAGACCCAGTACTTC. This gives the protein CASTPLGPRSETQYF. Full variable domain (outside the CDR3, taken from reference TRBV7-8 and TRBJ2-5): GAGVSQSPRYKVAKRGQDVALRCDPISGHVSLFWYQQALGQGPEFLTYFQNEAQLDKSGLPSDRFFAERPEGSVSTLKIQRTQQEDSAVYLCASTPLGPRSETQYFGPGTRLLVL.